This T cell receptor beta chain was found in a study of T cell responses to AZD1222 COVID-19 vaccine. Study-wide background: Second-dose groups at about 4 or about 12 weeks were pooled. Study findings and constraints: Repertoire samples came only from after the peak T cell response.

Turning to this clone: Its antigen is undetermined.

Clones were read by immunoSEQ multiplex PCR, and TCRdb kept only the in-frame ones, dropping some. This table holds about 210,000 clones, almost 95% found once. Germline-derived CDR1 and CDR2 are SGHNT and YYREEE (reference sequence). This CDR3 spans 16 amino acids. Trimming pared 4 bases from V and 0 bases from J, leaving 14 bases between. Sequenced here: peripheral blood, sampled on day 0 of AZD1222 vaccination. The rearrangement links TRBV5-4 to TRBJ1-3; D may be TRBD1 (5 bases). This TCR was sampled from an adult in good health. The CDR3 region has the DNA TGTGCCAGCAGCACCGGAGACAGCTACTCTGGAAACACCATATATTTT. This encodes CASSTGDSYSGNTIYF.